The next 4 T cell receptor beta chains were all read from a single sample in a study of regulatory T cells in long-lasting Graves disease. The time point: newly diagnosed GD, antithyroid drugs for less than 3 months. PBMC-derived RNA was used for the TCR library. Relying on iRepertoire HTBI primers and Arm-PCR of CDR3 regions, the team built TCR beta libraries. TCRdb called the multiplex PCR reads again in MiXCR, with one record for every CDR3 protein. This repertoire shows around 480,000 distinct CDR3 sequences, 15% to 20% found once; its top ten account for 9% to 15%. These sequences were also reported in another study, on T cells in Graves' hyperthyroidism and ophthalmopathy.

The material sequenced was peripheral blood mononuclear cells (PBMCs), taken at new diagnosis, from a patient treated with antithyroid drugs. These receptors were taken from a man aged 35 to 55 with Graves disease.

Turning to this clonotype: A much larger clone differs by one base, so this may be a read error. This chain links TRBV3-1 with TRBJ2-3; 10 nucleotides align to TRBD2. The CDR3 length is 17 residues. Germline V lookup: CDR1 LGHDT, CDR2 YNNKEL (reference sequence). J lost 1 base, V lost 4 bases, and 8 bases had no gene match. CDR3 amino acids: CASSRVSSGSRTDTQYF. CDR3 DNA sequence: TGTGCCAGCAGCCGAGTGTCTAGCGGGAGCCGCACAGATACGCAGTATTTT.

In its sample, this clonotype was seen many times. The V call is TRBV28, the J call TRBJ1-1; D possibly corresponds to TRBD1 (6 bases). V lost 9 bases, J lost 1 base, and 15 bases lay in between. The CDR3 consists of 14 residues. Germline V gives CDR1 MDHEN, CDR2 SYDVKM. The CDR3, as DNA: TGTGCCAGTCGACCGGGACACAAGAACACTGAAGCTTTCTTT. Protein: CASRPGHKNTEAFF.

The sample holds many counts of this clonotype. The chain couples TRBV7-3 to TRBJ1-1, with a possible D match to TRBD1 (5 bases). The CDR3 spans 14 residues. The ends were cut back, 5 bases at V and 4 bases at J, with 14 bases in the middle. CDR1 is SGHTA and CDR2 is FQGTGA in the germline V gene. Here the CDR3 reads CASSRGVRGTEAFF. Written as DNA, the CDR3 is TGTGCCAGCAGCCGAGGGGTCCGTGGCACTGAAGCTTTCTTT. The variable domain in full, with the rest retrieved from reference TRBV7-3 and TRBJ1-1, is GAGVSQTPSNKVTEKGKYVELRCDPISGHTALYWYRQSLGQGPEFLIYFQGTGAADDSGLPNDRFFAVRPEGSVSTLKIQRTERGDSAVYLCASSRGVRGTEAFFGQGTRLTVV.

The table lists this clonotype with a few counts. A much larger clone lies one base from this, so it may be a read error. The V gene is TRBV28, the J gene TRBJ2-1; TRBD2 agrees at 7 bases. Germline V gives CDR1 MDHEN, CDR2 SYDVKM. The length of the CDR3 is 14 residues. CDR3: CASSSPGSGDEQLF. The CDR3 DNA reads as TGTGCCAGCAGTTCCCCGGGGAGCGGGGATGAGCAGCTCTTC.